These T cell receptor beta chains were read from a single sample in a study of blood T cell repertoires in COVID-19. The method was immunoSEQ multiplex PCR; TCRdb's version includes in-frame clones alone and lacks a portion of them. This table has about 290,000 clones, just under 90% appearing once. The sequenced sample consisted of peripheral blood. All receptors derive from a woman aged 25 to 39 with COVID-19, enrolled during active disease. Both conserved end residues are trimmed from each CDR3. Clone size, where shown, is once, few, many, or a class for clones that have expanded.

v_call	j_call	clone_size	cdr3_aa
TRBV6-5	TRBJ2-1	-	ASSYLGQVNEQF
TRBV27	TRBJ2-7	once	ASSWRGSYEQY
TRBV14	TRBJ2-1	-	ASSQLTGVNEQF
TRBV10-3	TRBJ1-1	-	ASGTANTEAF
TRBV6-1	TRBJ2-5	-	ASSENSFREGQY
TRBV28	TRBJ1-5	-	ASSFPDQPQH
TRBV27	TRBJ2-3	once	ASSWTVADTQY
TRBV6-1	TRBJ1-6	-	ASSSQGASSPLH
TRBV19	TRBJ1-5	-	ASSRGQGGAQPQH
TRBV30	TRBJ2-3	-	AWSQGRDTQY
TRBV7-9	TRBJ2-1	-	ASSLVQGVGYEQF
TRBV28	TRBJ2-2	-	ASSHPWASGETGELF
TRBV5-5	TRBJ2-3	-	ASSPILAGDSTDTQY
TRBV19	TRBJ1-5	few	ASSMGSYSNQPQH
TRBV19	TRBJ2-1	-	ASTMGQASLNEQF
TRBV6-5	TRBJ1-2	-	ASTRNGGGYGYT
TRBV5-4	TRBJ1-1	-	ASSLAQGATEAF
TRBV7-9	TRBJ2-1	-	ASSPLAGGPNEQF
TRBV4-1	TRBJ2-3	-	ASSPSGGARRTDTQY
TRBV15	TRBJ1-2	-	ATSPRYQGYT
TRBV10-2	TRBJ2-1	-	ASSGSGGAEQF
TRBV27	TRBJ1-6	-	ASSFRSSPLH
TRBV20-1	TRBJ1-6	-	SARSRGSLH
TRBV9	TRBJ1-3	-	ASSVELGQGSRY
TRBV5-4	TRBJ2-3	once	ASSPGTVTDTQY
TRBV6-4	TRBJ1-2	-	ASGTGSVYT
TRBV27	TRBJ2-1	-	ASSFRVSLASGGRSSYNEQF
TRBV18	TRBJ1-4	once	ASSPQGLTNEKLF
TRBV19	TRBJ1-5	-	ASSIRGSPQPQH
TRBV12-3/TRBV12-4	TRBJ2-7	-	ASSGHGWWEQY
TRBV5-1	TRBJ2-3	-	ASSVLGGRGVDTQY
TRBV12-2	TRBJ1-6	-	ASPPPGSPLH
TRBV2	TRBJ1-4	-	ASIARINEKLF
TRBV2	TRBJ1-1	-	ASSGWNTEAF
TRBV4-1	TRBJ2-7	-	ASSPGHLSYEQY
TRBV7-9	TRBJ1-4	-	ASSSRGQNEKLF
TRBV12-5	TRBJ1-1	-	ASGFRAPYTEAF
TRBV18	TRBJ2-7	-	ASSPFGGQGVDEQY
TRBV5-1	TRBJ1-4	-	ASSLVQREEKLF
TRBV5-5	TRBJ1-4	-	ASSHDRYNEKLF
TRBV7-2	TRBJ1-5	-	ASSLRGLVGNQPQH
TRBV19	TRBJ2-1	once	ASSPPRQAFYNEQF
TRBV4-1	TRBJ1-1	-	ASSQEADTEAF
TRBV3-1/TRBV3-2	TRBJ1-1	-	ASHDRGRTEAF
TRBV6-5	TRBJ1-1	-	ASSLTGLWTEAF
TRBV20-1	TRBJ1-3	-	SASTGTAYSGNTIY
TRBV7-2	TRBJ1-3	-	ASRTGYSGNTIY
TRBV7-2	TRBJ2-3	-	ASSLPSGDTQY